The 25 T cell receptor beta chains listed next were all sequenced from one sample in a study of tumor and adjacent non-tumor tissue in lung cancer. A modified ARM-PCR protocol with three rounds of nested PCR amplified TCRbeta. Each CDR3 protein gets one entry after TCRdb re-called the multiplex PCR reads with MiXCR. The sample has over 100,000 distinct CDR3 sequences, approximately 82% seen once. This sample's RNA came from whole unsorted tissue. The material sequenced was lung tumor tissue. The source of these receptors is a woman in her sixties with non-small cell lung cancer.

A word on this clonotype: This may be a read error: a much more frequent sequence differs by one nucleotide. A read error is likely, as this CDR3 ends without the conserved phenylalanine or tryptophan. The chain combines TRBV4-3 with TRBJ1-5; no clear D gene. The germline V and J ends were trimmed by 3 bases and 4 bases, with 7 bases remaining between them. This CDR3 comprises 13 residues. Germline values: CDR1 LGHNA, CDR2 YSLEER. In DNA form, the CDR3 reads TGCGCCAGCAGCCAGAGGATGAATCAGCCCCAGCATCTT. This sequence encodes CASSQRMNQPQHL.

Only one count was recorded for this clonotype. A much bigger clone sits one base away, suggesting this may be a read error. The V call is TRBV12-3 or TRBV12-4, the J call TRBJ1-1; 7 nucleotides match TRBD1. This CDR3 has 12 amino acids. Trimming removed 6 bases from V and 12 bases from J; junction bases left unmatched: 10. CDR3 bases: TGTGCCAGCAGATTCCGACAGGGAACAACTTTCTTT. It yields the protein CASRFRQGTTFF.

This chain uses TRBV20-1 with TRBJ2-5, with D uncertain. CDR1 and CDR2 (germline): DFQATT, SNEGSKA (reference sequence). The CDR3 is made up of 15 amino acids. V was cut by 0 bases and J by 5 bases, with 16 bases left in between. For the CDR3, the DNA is TGCAGTGCTAGAGATCAGGAAGTGGCGTGGGAGACCCAGTACTTC. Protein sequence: CSARDQEVAWETQYF.

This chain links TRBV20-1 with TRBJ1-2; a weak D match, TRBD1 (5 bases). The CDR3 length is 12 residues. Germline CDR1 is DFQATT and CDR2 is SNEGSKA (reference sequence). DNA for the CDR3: TGCGGTGTTCGGACAAGGGGCTATGGCTACACCTTC. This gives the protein CGVRTRGYGYTF.

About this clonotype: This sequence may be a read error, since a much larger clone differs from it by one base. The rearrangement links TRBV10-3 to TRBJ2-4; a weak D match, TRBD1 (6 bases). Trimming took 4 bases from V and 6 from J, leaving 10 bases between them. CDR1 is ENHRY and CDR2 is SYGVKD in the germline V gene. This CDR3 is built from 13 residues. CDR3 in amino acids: CAISGVQGNIQYF. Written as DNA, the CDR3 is TGTGCCATCAGTGGGGTACAGGGAAACATTCAGTACTTC.

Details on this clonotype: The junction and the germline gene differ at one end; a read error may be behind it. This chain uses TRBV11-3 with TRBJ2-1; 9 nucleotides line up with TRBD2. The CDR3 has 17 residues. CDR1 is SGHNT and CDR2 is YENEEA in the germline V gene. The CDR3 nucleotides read TGTGCCAGCATCTTAGAGTTGACTAGCGGTGGCCACGATGAGCAGTTCTTC. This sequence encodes CASILELTSGGHDEQFF.

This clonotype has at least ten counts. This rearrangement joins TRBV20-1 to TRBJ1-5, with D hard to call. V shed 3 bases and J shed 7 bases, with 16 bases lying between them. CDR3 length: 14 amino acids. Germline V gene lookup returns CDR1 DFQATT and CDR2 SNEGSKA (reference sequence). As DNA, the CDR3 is TGCAGTGCTAGCCTGGGCCAGGAGGAACAGCCCCAGCATTTT. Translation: CSASLGQEEQPQHF.

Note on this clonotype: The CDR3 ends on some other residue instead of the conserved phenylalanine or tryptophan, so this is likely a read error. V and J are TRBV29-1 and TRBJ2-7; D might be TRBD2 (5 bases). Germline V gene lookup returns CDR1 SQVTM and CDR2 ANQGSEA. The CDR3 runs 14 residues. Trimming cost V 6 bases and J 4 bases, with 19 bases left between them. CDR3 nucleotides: TGCAGCGTCGATTCAGAGGGAGATTCGTACGAGCAGTACATC. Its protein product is CSVDSEGDSYEQYI.

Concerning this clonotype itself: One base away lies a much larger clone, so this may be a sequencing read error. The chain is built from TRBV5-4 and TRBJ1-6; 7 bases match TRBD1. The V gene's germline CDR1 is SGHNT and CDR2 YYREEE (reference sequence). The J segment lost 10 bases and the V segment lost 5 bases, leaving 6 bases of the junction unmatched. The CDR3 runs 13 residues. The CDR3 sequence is CASSRQGGSPLHF. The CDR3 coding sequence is TGTGCCAGCAGTCGACAGGGCGGATCACCCCTCCACTTT.

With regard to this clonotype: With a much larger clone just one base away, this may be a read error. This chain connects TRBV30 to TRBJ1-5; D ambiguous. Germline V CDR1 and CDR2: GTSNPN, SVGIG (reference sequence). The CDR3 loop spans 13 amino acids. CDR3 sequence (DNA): TGTGCCTGGAGTGGAAAGGGCAGTCAGACCCAGCATTTT. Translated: CAWSGKGSQTQHF.

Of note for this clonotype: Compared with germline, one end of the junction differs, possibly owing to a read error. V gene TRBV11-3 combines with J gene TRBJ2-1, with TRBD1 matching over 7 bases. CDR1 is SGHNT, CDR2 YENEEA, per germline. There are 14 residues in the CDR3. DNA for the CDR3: TGTGCCAGCAGCTTGGGACAGTCTCTCAATGGGCAGTTCTTC. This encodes CASSLGQSLNGQFF. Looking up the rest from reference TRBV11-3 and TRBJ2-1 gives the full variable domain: EAGVVQSPRYKIIEKKQPVAFWCNPISGHNTLYWYLQNLGQGPELLIRYENEEAVDDSQLPKDRFSAERLKGVDSTLKIQPAELGDSAVYLCASSLGQSLNGQFFGPGTRLTVL.

As DNA, the CDR3 is TGTGCCAGCAGTGTTAGGTTTGGGGAATACAATGAGCAGTTCTTC. It is translated as CASSVRFGEYNEQFF. The J gene is TRBJ2-1, the V gene TRBV6-1, with no clear D. V gave up 4 bases and J gave up 4 bases, with 14 bases separating them. The CDR3 totals 15 residues. CDR1 and CDR2 (germline): MNHNS, SASEGT.

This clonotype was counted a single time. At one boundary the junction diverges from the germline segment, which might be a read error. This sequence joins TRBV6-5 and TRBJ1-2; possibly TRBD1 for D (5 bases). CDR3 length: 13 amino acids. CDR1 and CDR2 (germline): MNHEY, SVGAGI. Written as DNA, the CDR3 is TGTGTCAGCAGTTACATTCGGGACTATGACTACACCTTC. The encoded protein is CVSSYIRDYDYTF.

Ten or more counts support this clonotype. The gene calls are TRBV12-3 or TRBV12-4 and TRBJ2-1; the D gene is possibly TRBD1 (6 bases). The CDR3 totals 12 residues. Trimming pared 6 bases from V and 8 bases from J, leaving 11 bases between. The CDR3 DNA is TGTGCCAGCAGCTCGGACAGTCATGAGCAGTTCTTC. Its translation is CASSSDSHEQFF.

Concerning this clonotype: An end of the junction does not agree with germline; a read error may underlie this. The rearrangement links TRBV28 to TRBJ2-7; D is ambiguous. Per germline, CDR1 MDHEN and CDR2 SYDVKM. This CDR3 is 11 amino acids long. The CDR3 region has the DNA TGTGTCTCCATGACCGAACGCGAGCAGCACTTC. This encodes CVSMTEREQHF.

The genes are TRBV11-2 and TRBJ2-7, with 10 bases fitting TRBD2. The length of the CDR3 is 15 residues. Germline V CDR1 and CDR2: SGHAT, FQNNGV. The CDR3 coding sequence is TGTACCAACAGCTATGGGACTAGCGAGGGCTACGAGCAGTACTTC. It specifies CTNSYGTSEGYEQYF.

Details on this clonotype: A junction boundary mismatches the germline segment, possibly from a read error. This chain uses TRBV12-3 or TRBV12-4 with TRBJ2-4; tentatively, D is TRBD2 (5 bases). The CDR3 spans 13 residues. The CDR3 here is CASSASRRNIQYF. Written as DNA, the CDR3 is TGTGCCAGCAGTGCTAGCAGGAGAAACATTCAATACTTC.

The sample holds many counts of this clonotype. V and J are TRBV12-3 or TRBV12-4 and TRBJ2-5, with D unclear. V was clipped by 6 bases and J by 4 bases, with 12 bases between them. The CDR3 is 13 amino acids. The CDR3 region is CASRPTDVETQYF. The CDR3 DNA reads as TGTGCCAGCAGGCCAACCGACGTAGAGACCCAGTACTTC.

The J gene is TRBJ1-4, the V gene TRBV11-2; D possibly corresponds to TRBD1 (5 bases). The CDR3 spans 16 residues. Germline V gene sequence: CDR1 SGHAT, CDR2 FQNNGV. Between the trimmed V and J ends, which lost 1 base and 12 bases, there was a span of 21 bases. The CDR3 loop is CASSLGRWRAKGELFF. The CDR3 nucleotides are TGTGCCAGCAGCTTAGGACGTTGGAGGGCCAAAGGGGAACTGTTTTTT.

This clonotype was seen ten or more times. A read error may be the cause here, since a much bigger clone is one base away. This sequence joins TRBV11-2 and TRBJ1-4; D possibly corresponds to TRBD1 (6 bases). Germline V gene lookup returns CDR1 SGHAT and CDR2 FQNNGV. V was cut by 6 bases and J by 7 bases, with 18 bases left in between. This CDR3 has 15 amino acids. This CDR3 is CASSQVTGYGEKLFF. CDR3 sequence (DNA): TGTGCCAGCAGTCAAGTTACAGGGTACGGTGAAAAACTGTTTTTT.

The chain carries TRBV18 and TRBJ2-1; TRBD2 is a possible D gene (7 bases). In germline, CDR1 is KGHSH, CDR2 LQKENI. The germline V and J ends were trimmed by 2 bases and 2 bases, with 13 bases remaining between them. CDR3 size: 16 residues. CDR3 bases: TGTGCCAGCTCACCATCTGGGGGGGCCCCCTACAATGAGCAGTTCTTC. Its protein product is CASSPSGGAPYNEQFF.

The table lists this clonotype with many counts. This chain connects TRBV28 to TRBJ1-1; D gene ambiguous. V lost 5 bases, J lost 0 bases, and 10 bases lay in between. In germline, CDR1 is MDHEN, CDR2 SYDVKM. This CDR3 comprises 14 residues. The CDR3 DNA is TGTGCCAGCAGTCCCGCCTTTTTGAACACTGAAGCTTTCTTT. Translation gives CASSPAFLNTEAFF.

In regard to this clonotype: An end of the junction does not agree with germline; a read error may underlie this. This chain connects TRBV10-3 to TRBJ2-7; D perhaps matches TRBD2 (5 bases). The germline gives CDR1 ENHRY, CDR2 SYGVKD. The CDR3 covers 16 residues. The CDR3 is CAISESRVALTYEHYF. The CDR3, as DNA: TGTGCCATCAGTGAGTCGAGGGTGGCTCTTACCTACGAGCACTACTTC.

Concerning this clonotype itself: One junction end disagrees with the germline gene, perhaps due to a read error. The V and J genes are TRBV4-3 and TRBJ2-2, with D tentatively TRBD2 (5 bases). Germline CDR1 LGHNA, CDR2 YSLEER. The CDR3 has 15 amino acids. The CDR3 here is CASSLGRGVTGEMFF. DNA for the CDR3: TGCGCCAGTAGCCTCGGACGGGGAGTCACCGGGGAGATGTTTTTT.

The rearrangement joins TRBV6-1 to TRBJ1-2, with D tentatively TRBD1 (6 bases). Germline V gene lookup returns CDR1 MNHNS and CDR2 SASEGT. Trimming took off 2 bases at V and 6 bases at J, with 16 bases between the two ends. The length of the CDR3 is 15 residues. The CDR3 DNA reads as TGTGCCAGCAGTGAAAGTAAAACAGGGCCTCATGGCTACACCTTC. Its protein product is CASSESKTGPHGYTF.